These 29 T cell receptor beta chains came from one sample sequenced in a study of shared T cell receptors in the human thymus. Here immunoSEQ multiplex PCR was the method, and the copy in TCRdb shows in-frame clones only, minus some. The sample records hundreds of thousands of clones, roughly 88% being singletons. Separately, the same data were catalogued under a study of human thymus T cells.

Sequenced sample: thymocytes. The receptors derive from a girl in the first two years of life with a congenital heart defect.

J is TRBJ1-1 and V is TRBV4-2, with 8 bases lining up with TRBD1. The CDR3 is 19 amino acids. The J segment lost 0 bases and the V segment lost 2 bases, leaving 14 bases of the junction unmatched. Germline V gene data show CDR1 as LGHNA and CDR2 as YNFKEQ. CDR3 DNA: TGTGCCAGCAGCCAACAACCTGGGGGTCCGACAGGGGTGAACACTGAAGCTTTCTTT. Encoded protein: CASSQQPGGPTGVNTEAFF.

As to this clone: This specimen includes other DNA sequences encoding the same CDR3. The rearrangement uses TRBV6-5 and TRBJ1-2; D is uncertain. CDR1 is MNHEY and CDR2 is SVGAGI in the germline V gene. CDR3 length equals 13 residues. V lost 0 bases, J lost 8 bases, and 10 bases lay in between. CDR3 coding DNA: TGTGCCAGCAGTTACTCGAGAGAGGGAGGCTACACCTTC. It encodes CASSYSREGGYTF.

The CDR3 region is CSAPTGGQETF. The CDR3 nucleotides read TGCAGTGCTCCGACCGGGGGGCAAGAGACCTTC. The chain links TRBV20-1 to TRBJ1-2; a weak D match, TRBD1 (6 bases). V lost 5 bases to trimming and J lost 14 bases, with 18 bases between them. This CDR3 is built from 11 residues. Germline-derived CDR1 and CDR2 are DFQATT and SNEGSKA (reference sequence).

The chain employs TRBV27 and TRBJ1-2; D may be TRBD1 (5 bases). CDR1 MNHEY and CDR2 SMNVEV come from the germline V gene (reference sequence). This CDR3 has 15 amino acids. Trimming pared 0 bases from V and 5 bases from J, leaving 13 bases between. CDR3 DNA: TGTGCCAGCAGTTTATCGGGGCTGGGGAGGTATGGCTACACCTTC. Translated, it gives CASSLSGLGRYGYTF.

The J gene is TRBJ2-2, the V gene TRBV7-2; D possibly corresponds to TRBD1 (5 bases). The CDR3 sequence is 16 residues long. Trimming stripped 7 bases from V and 0 bases from J, with 15 bases between. In germline, CDR1 is SGHTA, CDR2 FQGNSA. The CDR3 DNA is TGTGCCAGCACCCATCCCAGGGTGGCGAACACCGGGGAGCTGTTTTTT. It translates to CASTHPRVANTGELFF. Supplemented by reference TRBV7-2 and TRBJ2-2, the full variable domain reads GAGVSQSPSNKVTEKGKDVELRCDPISGHTALYWYRQSLGQGLEFLIYFQGNSAPDKSGLPSDRFSAERTGGSVSTLTIQRTQQEDSAVYLCASTHPRVANTGELFFGEGSRLTVL.

This chain joins TRBV19 and TRBJ2-3; D might be TRBD1 (6 bases). Per germline, CDR1 LNHDA and CDR2 SQIVND (reference sequence). This CDR3 region has 15 residues. Trimming cost V 5 bases and J 2 bases, with 14 bases left between them. CDR3 amino acids: CASSGNRDPTDTQYF. DNA for the CDR3: TGTGCCAGTAGTGGAAACAGGGATCCCACAGATACGCAGTATTTT.

The chain couples TRBV7-2 to TRBJ2-3; a weak D match, TRBD2 (5 bases). CDR3 length equals 13 residues. The V and J ends lost 5 bases and 1 base respectively, with 7 bases between them. Germline lookup yields CDR1 SGHTA and CDR2 FQGNSA. The CDR3 DNA sequence: TGTGCCAGCAGCACTAGGCGCACAGATACGCAGTATTTT. Protein sequence: CASSTRRTDTQYF.

The rearrangement links TRBV5-5 to TRBJ2-7, with 9 bases identical to TRBD1. Germline V gene lookup returns CDR1 SGHKS and CDR2 YYEKEE (reference sequence). The J segment lost 6 bases and the V segment lost 0 bases, leaving 7 bases of the junction unmatched. CDR3 length: 15 amino acids. Here the CDR3 reads CASSLERTGVLEQYF. CDR3 in DNA: TGTGCCAGCAGCTTGGAAAGGACAGGGGTACTCGAGCAGTACTTC.

V usage is TRBV2 and J usage is TRBJ1-1, with TRBD1 matching over 11 bases. The CDR3 is 16 residues long. CDR1 and CDR2 from the germline V gene are SNHLY and FYNNEI. The ends lost 10 bases at V and 0 bases at J; junction bases unmatched: 10. The CDR3 DNA is TGTGCCACCCTAGGACAGGGGGCGGCATTGAACACTGAAGCTTTCTTT. This gives the protein CATLGQGAALNTEAFF.

V and J are TRBV6-6 and TRBJ1-3; 10 bases agree with TRBD1. Germline lookup yields CDR1 MNHNY and CDR2 SVGAGI (reference sequence). The V gene end was trimmed by 2 bases and the J gene end by 4 bases; junction bases not matched to a gene: 2. The CDR3 contains 15 residues. The CDR3 sequence: CASSYDRGPGNTIYF. CDR3 nucleotide sequence: TGTGCCAGCAGTTACGACAGGGGGCCCGGAAACACCATATATTTT.

J is TRBJ1-5 and V is TRBV4-1; a possible D gene is TRBD1 (5 bases). V was clipped by 5 bases and J by 3 bases, with 14 bases between them. The CDR3 totals 15 residues. Germline V lookup: CDR1 MGHRA, CDR2 YSYEKL. The CDR3: CASSSQQGVNQPQHF. The CDR3 DNA sequence: TGCGCCAGCAGCTCGCAACAAGGGGTCAATCAGCCCCAGCATTTT.

The chain combines TRBV29-1 with TRBJ1-4, with 7 bases identical to TRBD1. Germline V gene sequence: CDR1 SQVTM, CDR2 ANQGSEA. The CDR3 spans 13 residues. Losses at the gene ends were 3 bases for V and 6 bases for J; bases not matched to a gene: 4. In DNA, the CDR3 is TGCAGCGTTGACACTGGGACAGATGAAAAACTGTTTTTT. Its translation: CSVDTGTDEKLFF.

The chain has TRBV11-2 and TRBJ2-7; 9 bases are shared with TRBD2. The CDR3 runs 16 residues. The germline CDR1 and CDR2 sequences are SGHAT and FQNNGV. The J segment lost 3 bases and the V segment lost 4 bases, leaving 10 bases of the junction unmatched. This CDR3 is CASSCLDCGGGYEQYF. DNA of the CDR3: TGTGCCAGCAGCTGCCTTGATTGCGGGGGGGGCTACGAGCAGTACTTC.

For this clone: The junction departs from the called germline gene at one end, perhaps through a read error. Other DNA sequences in this specimen translate into the identical CDR3. This chain links TRBV5-1 with TRBJ1-6; D uncertain. The CDR3 loop spans 16 amino acids. Germline V gene lookup returns CDR1 SGHRS and CDR2 YFSETQ. In nucleotides, the CDR3 is TGCGCCAGCAGCTTGGATCCGAGCTCCTATAATTCCCCCCTCCACTTT. This codes for CASSLDPSSYNSPLHF.

The chain uses TRBV9 and TRBJ1-6, with a possible D match to TRBD1 (6 bases). The germline V gene has CDR1 SGDLS and CDR2 YYNGEE. The CDR3 consists of 15 residues. Trimming stripped 6 bases from V and 10 bases from J, with 20 bases between. This CDR3 is CASTDTGKEGSPLHF. The CDR3 nucleotides are TGTGCCAGCACGGATACAGGGAAAGAAGGGTCACCCCTCCACTTT.

The rearrangement uses TRBV19 and TRBJ2-6, with TRBD1 matching over 7 bases. With V trimmed by 7 bases and J by 0 bases, 6 bases remained unmatched. CDR1 and CDR2 from the germline V gene are LNHDA and SQIVND (reference sequence). This CDR3 is built from 16 residues. The CDR3 DNA follows: TGTGCCAGTAAAAGGGACAGCCGCTCTGGGGCCAACGTCCTGACTTTC. Translated, it gives CASKRDSRSGANVLTF.

The gene calls are TRBV7-8 and TRBJ1-4; 8 bases align to TRBD1. Germline CDR1 and CDR2: SGHVS and FQNEAQ. Trimming cost V 3 bases and J 7 bases; bases outside gene matches: 4. The CDR3 sequence is 14 residues long. CDR3 coding DNA: TGTGCCAGCAGCTTGGACAGGGCCTTTGAAAAACTGTTTTTT. The encoded protein is CASSLDRAFEKLFF.

This clone was seen a single time. V usage is TRBV27 and J usage is TRBJ2-1; 10 bases fit TRBD1. The CDR3 sequence is 15 residues long. J was trimmed by 2 bases and V by 5 bases; bases with no gene match: 3. From germline, CDR1 is MNHEY and CDR2 SMNVEV (reference sequence). The CDR3 DNA reads as TGTGCCAGCAGTCCGGGGACAGGGGCCTACAATGAGCAGTTCTTC. Residues: CASSPGTGAYNEQFF.

The chain has TRBV13 and TRBJ1-1; D possibly corresponds to TRBD1 (5 bases). V lost 4 bases to trimming and J lost 5 bases, with 14 bases between them. The germline V gene has CDR1 PRHDT and CDR2 FYEKMQ (reference sequence). The CDR3 runs to 14 residues. The CDR3 region has the DNA TGTGCCAGCAGCTCGGGCAGGGTGGGGACTGAAGCTTTCTTT. Protein product: CASSSGRVGTEAFF.

The chain couples TRBV28 to TRBJ1-1; 8 bases align to TRBD1. The CDR3 contains 17 residues. Germline CDR1 MDHEN, CDR2 SYDVKM. J was trimmed by 1 base and V by 1 base; bases with no gene match: 8. CDR3 region: CASSLFRPGQGNTEAFF. The CDR3 region has the DNA TGTGCCAGCAGTTTATTCCGACCCGGACAGGGGAACACTGAAGCTTTCTTT.

This clone was recorded only once. V is TRBV19 and J is TRBJ1-5; 9 nucleotides line up with TRBD1. The CDR3 length is 14 residues. Germline V gene data show CDR1 as LNHDA and CDR2 as SQIVND (reference sequence). Trimming at V came to 7 bases and at J to 7 bases, leaving 8 bases not matched to a gene. As DNA, the CDR3 is TGTGCCAGTACGGGGACAGGGAAGGGACAGCCCCAGCATTTT. As protein: CASTGTGKGQPQHF.

This clone was observed a handful of times. V usage is TRBV6-1 and J usage is TRBJ2-7, with D unclear. The V gene lost 4 bases and the J gene lost 2 bases, with 21 bases spanning the gap. Germline V CDR1 and CDR2: MNHNS, SASEGT. There are 17 residues in the CDR3. In nucleotides, the CDR3 is TGTGCCAGCAGTGGTTCTTTGTTGCCGGAGAATCCCTACGAGCAGTACTTC. Its protein product is CASSGSLLPENPYEQYF.

V usage is TRBV27 and J usage is TRBJ2-1, with D perhaps TRBD2 (6 bases). Trimming stripped 2 bases from V and 3 bases from J, with 11 bases between. The CDR3 loop spans 15 amino acids. Per germline, CDR1 MNHEY and CDR2 SMNVEV (reference sequence). CDR3 nucleotide sequence: TGTGCCAGCAGTTTAAACGGGCGGGACTACAATGAGCAGTTCTTC. Translating it yields CASSLNGRDYNEQFF.

This rearrangement joins TRBV30 to TRBJ1-2; the D gene is possibly TRBD1 (5 bases). V was cut by 2 bases and J by 5 bases, with 12 bases left in between. The V gene's germline CDR1 is GTSNPN and CDR2 SVGIG (reference sequence). The CDR3 loop spans 13 amino acids. The CDR3 DNA sequence: TGTGCCTGGAGTCACAGGTTGGGTTATGGCTACACCTTC. This gives the protein CAWSHRLGYGYTF.

The chain links TRBV19 to TRBJ1-2, with a weak D call TRBD1 (6 bases). Germline V gene sequence: CDR1 LNHDA, CDR2 SQIVND (reference sequence). This CDR3 is 20 amino acids long. The V end was cut by 5 bases, the J end by 4 bases, with 32 bases between. CDR3: CASSEAAIGAKTTQGYGYTF. The CDR3 coding sequence is TGTGCCAGTAGTGAGGCGGCCATTGGGGCCAAGACTACACAGGGCTATGGCTACACCTTC.

This clone has just one count. The V and J genes are TRBV19 and TRBJ1-2; D is uncertain. Germline V gives CDR1 LNHDA, CDR2 SQIVND (reference sequence). The ends were cut back, 6 bases at V and 8 bases at J, with 7 bases in the middle. The CDR3 is 10 residues long. CDR3 nucleotide sequence: TGTGCCAGTAGCTCAGTGGGCTACACCTTC. Its protein is CASSSVGYTF.

Comments on this clone: The same CDR3 also results from other DNA sequences found in this sample. The CDR3 is CASSYRGGGAFF. CDR3 bases: TGTGCCAGCAGTTATCGTGGTGGAGGAGCTTTCTTT. V is TRBV6-5 and J is TRBJ1-1; D not resolved. V shed 3 bases and J shed 10 bases, with 12 bases lying between them. CDR3 length: 12 amino acids. The germline gives CDR1 MNHEY, CDR2 SVGAGI.

V is TRBV4-1 and J is TRBJ1-5, with 9 nucleotides matching TRBD1. Unmatched junction bases numbered 6, after V lost 4 bases and J lost 5 bases. Per germline, CDR1 MGHRA and CDR2 YSYEKL. This CDR3 contains 15 residues. DNA of the CDR3: TGCGCCAGCAGCCGGCTTCGACAGGGGGATCAGCCCCAGCATTTT. Translating it yields CASSRLRQGDQPQHF.

The J gene is TRBJ2-5, the V gene TRBV14; the match to TRBD2 covers 7 bases. Germline V gives CDR1 SGHDN, CDR2 FVKESK. The V gene end was trimmed by 4 bases and the J gene end by 1 base; junction bases not matched to a gene: 3. The CDR3 runs 14 residues. The CDR3: CASSRLAAQETQYF. The CDR3 DNA reads as TGTGCCAGCAGCCGGCTAGCGGCCCAAGAGACCCAGTACTTC.